This T cell receptor beta chain emerged from a study of tissue T cells after allogeneic stem cell transplantation. Regarding the study as a whole: Anatomically similar tissues had similar TCR repertoires within each patient. Blood and spleen captured only part of the tissue TCR repertoire. Shared clones across patients were few; motif clustering revealed tissue-specific shared signatures.

The protocol was immunoSEQ multiplex PCR, while the TCRdb copy is restricted to in-frame clones and leaves out a portion. The sample contains about 6,900 clones, 50% of which appear only once. Time point defined: mouse harvest day 7 after allogeneic transplant. Mouse grafts combined 10^7 T-cell-depleted bone marrow cells with 10^6 splenic CD5+ T cells. This mouse GVHD model was MHC-mismatched B6 to BALB/c, profiled day 7 or 14. The sample holds a few counts of this clone. Antigen: not known. Mouse gene names apply. The CDR3 end lies 1 residue beyond the end of the read and is filled in from the germline J gene. Germline CDR1 NSQYPW, CDR2 LRSPGD (reference sequence). There are 15 residues in the CDR3. Trimming at V came to 0 bases and at J to 4 bases, leaving 5 bases not matched to a gene.

Sequenced: gut tissue. The TCR comes from a female BALB/c mouse given C57BL/6 T cells with graft-versus-host disease after an allogeneic hematopoietic cell transplant. The chain employs TRBV1 and TRBJ2-7, with 8 bases that match TRBD2. CDR3 DNA, as far as it was read: TGCACCTGCAGTGCAGAAGGCTGGGGGGCGTATGAACAGTAC. It yields the protein CTCSAEGWGAYEQY. In full, the CDR3 reads CTCSAEGWGAYEQYF. Drawing the rest from reference TRBV1 and TRBJ2-7, the complete variable domain is VTLLEQNPRWRLVPRGQAVNLRCILKNSQYPWMSWYQQDLQKQLQWLFTLRSPGDKEVKSLPGADYLATRVTDTELRLQVANMSQGRTLYCTCSAEGWGAYEQYFGPGTRLTVL.